This paragraph covers one T cell receptor beta chain sequence. The antigen remains unidentified. The data were produced by immunoSEQ multiplex PCR, yet TCRdb's version contains in-frame clones alone and is incomplete. The table has some 38,000 clones, around 86% seen once. The sample is drawn from a study of T cells in localized non-small cell lung cancer. Study-wide findings and caveats: Tumor showed lower T cell clonality than uninvolved adjacent lung, where it was highest. Longer overall survival associated with higher blood T cell density; shorter survival with higher adjacent-lung clonality.

Germline CDR1 SGHVS, CDR2 FNYEAQ. This CDR3 is built from 14 residues. The germline V and J ends were trimmed by 5 bases and 5 bases, with 13 bases remaining between them. This TCR came from a male donor aged 60 or over with stage II lung adenocarcinoma. V and J are TRBV7-6 and TRBJ2-1, with D perhaps assigned TRBD1 or TRBD2 (6 bases each). The sample in question was peripheral blood mononuclear cells, obtained before any cancer treatment. CDR3 residues: CASSRGSGDNEQFF. DNA of the CDR3: TGTGCCAGCAGCAGGGGGTCGGGGGACAATGAGCAGTTCTTC.